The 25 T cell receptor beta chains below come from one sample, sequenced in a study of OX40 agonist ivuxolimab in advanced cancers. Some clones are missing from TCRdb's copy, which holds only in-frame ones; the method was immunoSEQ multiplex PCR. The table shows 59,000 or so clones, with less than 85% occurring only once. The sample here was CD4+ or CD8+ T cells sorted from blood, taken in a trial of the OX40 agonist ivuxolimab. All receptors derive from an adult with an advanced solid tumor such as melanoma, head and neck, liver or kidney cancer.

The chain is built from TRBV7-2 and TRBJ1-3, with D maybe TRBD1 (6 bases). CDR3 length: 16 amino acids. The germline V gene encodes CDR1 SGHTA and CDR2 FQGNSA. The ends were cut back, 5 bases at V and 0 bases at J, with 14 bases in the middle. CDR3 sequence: CASSPGPGASGNTIYF. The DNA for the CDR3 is TGTGCCAGCAGCCCAGGGCCGGGGGCCTCTGGAAACACCATATATTTT.

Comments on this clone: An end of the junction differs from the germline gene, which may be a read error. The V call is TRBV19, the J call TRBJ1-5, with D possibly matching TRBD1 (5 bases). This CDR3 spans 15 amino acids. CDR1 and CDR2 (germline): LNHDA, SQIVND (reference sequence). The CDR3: CASRIEGAGNQPQHF. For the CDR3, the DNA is TGTGCCAGTAGGATAGAAGGGGCTGGCAATCAGCCCCAGCATTTT.

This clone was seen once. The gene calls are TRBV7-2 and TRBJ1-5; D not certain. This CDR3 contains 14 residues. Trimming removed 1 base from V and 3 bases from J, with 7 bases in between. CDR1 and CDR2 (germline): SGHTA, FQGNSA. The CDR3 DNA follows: TGTGCCAGCAGCTTAGGTGTTCCCAATCAGCCCCAGCATTTT. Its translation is CASSLGVPNQPQHF.

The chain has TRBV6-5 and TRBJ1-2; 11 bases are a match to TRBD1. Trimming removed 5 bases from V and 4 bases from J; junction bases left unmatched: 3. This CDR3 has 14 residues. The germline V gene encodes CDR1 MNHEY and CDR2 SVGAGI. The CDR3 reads CASSGQGASYGYTF. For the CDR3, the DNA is TGTGCCAGCAGTGGACAGGGGGCTAGCTATGGCTACACCTTC.

The CDR3 loop reads CASSQRPNYGYTF. The CDR3 DNA follows: TGTGCCAGCAGCCAGAGACCTAACTATGGCTACACCTTC. The chain couples TRBV27 to TRBJ1-2; D not certain. Per the germline V gene, CDR1 is MNHEY and CDR2 is SMNVEV (reference sequence). The ends were cut back, 6 bases at V and 0 bases at J, with 8 bases in the middle. The CDR3 is 13 amino acids.

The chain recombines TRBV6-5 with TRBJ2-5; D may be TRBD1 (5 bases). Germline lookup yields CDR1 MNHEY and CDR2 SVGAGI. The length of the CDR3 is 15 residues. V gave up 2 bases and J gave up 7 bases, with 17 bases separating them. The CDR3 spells CASSYRGSRAGTQYF. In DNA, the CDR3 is TGTGCCAGCAGTTACAGGGGCAGCCGCGCAGGGACCCAGTACTTC.

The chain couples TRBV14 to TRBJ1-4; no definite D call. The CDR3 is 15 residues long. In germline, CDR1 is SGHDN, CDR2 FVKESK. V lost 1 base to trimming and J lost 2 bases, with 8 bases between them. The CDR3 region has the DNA TGTGCCAGCAGCCAAGCGCGGCATACTAATGAAAAACTGTTTTTT. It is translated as CASSQARHTNEKLFF.

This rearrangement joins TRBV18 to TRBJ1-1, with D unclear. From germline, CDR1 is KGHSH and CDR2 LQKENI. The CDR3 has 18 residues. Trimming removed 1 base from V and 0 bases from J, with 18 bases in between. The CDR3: CASSPRGGSSLMNTEAFF. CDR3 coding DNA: TGTGCCAGCTCACCACGTGGAGGGTCCTCATTAATGAACACTGAAGCTTTCTTT.

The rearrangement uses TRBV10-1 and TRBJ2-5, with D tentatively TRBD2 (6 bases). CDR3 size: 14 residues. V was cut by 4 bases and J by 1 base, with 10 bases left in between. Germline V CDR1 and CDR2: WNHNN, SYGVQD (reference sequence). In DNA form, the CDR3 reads TGCGCCAGCAGTGTTGGAGGGTCCCAAGAGACCCAGTACTTC. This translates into CASSVGGSQETQYF.

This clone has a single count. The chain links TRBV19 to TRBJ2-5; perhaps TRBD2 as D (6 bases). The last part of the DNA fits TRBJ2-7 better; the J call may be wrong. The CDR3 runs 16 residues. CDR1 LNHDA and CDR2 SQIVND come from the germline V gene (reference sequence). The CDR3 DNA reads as TGTGCCAGTAGTATACAGTTGGAGGGGAGCTCCTACGAGCAGTACTTC. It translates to CASSIQLEGSSYEQYF.

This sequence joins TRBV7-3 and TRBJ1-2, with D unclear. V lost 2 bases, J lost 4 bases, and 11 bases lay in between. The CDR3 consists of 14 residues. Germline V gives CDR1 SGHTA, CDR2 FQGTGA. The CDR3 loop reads CASSLEVVTYGYTF. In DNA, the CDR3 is TGTGCCAGCAGCTTAGAGGTGGTCACCTATGGCTACACCTTC.

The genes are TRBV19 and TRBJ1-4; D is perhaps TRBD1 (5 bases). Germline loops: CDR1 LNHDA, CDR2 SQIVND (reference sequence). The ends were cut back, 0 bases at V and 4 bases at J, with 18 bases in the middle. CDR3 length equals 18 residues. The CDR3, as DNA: TGTGCCAGTAGTATAGATCATGGAGCGACAGCCTTTAATGAAAAACTGTTTTTT. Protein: CASSIDHGATAFNEKLFF.

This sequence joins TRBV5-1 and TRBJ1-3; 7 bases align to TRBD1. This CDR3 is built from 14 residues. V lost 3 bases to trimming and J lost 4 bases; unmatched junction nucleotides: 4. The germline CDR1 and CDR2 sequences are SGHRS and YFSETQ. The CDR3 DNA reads TGCGCCAGCAGCTCCGGGACAGTGGGAAACACCATATATTTT. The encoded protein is CASSSGTVGNTIYF.

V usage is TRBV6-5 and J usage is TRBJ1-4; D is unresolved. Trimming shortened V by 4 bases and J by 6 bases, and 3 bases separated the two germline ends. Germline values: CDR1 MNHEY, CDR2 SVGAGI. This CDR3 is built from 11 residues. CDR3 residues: CASSSDEKLFF. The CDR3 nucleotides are TGTGCCAGCAGTTCGGATGAAAAACTGTTTTTT.

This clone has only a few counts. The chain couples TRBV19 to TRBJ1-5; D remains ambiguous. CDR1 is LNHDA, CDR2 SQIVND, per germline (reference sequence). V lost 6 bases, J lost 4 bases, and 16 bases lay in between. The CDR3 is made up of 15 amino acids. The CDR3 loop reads CASRAGQTLNQPQHF. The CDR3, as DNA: TGTGCCAGTAGGGCCGGGCAGACCCTTAATCAGCCCCAGCATTTT.

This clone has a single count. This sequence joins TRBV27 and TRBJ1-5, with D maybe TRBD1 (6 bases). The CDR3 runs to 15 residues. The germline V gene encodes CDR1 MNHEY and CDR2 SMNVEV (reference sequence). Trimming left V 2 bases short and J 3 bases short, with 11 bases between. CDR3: CASSLRGGDNQPQHF. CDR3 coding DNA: TGTGCCAGCAGTTTAAGAGGGGGTGACAATCAGCCCCAGCATTTT.

CDR3 nucleotide sequence: TGTGCCAGCAGCTTGAGGGGGCCCAATGAAAAACTGTTTTTT. Translated: CASSLRGPNEKLFF. The chain recombines TRBV7-6 with TRBJ1-4; TRBD1 agrees at 7 bases. This CDR3 has 14 residues. The V segment lost 3 bases and the J segment 5 bases; nucleotides outside the gene matches: 3. Germline lookup yields CDR1 SGHVS and CDR2 FNYEAQ.

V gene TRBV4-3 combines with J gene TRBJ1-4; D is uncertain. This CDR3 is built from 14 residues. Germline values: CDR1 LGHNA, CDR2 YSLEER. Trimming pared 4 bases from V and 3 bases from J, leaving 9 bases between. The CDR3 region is CASSPWVANEKLFF. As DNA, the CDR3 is TGCGCCAGCAGCCCTTGGGTGGCTAATGAAAAACTGTTTTTT.

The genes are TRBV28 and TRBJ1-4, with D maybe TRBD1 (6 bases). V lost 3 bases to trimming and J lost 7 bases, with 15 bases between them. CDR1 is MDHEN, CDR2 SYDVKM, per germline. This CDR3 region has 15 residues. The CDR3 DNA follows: TGTGCCAGCAGTTTGGGGGGGGCAAGGATTGAAAAACTGTTTTTT. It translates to CASSLGGARIEKLFF.

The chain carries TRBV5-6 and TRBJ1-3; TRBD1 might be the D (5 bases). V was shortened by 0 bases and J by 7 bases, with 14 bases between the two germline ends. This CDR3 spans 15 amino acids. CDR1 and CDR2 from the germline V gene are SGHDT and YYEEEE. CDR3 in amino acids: CASSLVVGAGNTIYF. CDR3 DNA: TGTGCCAGCAGCTTGGTAGTCGGGGCCGGGAACACCATATATTTT.

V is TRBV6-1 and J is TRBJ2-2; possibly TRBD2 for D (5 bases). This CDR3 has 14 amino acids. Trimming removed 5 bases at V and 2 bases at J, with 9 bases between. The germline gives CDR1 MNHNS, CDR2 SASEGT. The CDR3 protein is CASSRGFNTGELFF. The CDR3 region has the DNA TGTGCCAGCAGTCGCGGGTTTAACACCGGGGAGCTGTTTTTT.

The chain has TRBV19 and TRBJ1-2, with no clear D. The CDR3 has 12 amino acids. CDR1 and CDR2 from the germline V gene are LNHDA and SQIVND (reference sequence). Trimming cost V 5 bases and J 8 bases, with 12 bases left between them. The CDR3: CASSEDSGGYTF. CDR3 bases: TGTGCCAGTAGTGAAGATTCGGGAGGCTACACCTTC.

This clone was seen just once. The DNA of the CDR3 is TGCGCCAGCAGAAGGACGCGGAACACCGGGGAGCTGTTTTTT. This translates into CASRRTRNTGELFF. The chain links TRBV5-1 to TRBJ2-2; D not resolved. Germline V gives CDR1 SGHRS, CDR2 YFSETQ. Trimming took off 5 bases at V and 1 base at J, with 9 bases between the two ends. The CDR3 spans 14 residues.

Here the CDR3 DNA reads TGTGCCAGCAGTGGAGGAGGGGGTGTCCTGACTTTC. Its protein is CASSGGGGVLTF. The gene calls are TRBV6-4 and TRBJ2-6; either TRBD1 or TRBD2 may supply D (6 bases each). The CDR3 totals 12 residues. V was pared by 4 bases and J by 13 bases, with 11 bases between. From germline, CDR1 is MRHNA and CDR2 SNTAGT.

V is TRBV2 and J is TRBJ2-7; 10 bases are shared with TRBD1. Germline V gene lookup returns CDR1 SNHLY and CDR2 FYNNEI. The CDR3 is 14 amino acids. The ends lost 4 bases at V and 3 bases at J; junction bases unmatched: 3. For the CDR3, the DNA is TGTGCCAGCAGTGCGGACAGGGGGATCTACGAGCAGTACTTC. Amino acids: CASSADRGIYEQYF.